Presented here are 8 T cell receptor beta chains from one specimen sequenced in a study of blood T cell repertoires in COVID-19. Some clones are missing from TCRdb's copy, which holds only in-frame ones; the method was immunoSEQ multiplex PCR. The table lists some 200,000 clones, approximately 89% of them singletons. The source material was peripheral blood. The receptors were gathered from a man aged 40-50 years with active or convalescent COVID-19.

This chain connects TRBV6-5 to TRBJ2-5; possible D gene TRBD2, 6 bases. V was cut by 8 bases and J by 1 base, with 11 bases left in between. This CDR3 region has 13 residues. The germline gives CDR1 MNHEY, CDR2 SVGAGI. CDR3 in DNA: TGTGCCAGCGAGTGGCGGGGCCAAGAGACCCAGTACTTC. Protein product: CASEWRGQETQYF.

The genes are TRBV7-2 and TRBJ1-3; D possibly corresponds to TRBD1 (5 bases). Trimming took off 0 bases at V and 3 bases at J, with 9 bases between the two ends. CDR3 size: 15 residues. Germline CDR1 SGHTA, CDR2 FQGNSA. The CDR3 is CASSLAPGVGNTIYF. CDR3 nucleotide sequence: TGTGCCAGCAGCTTAGCACCGGGGGTTGGAAACACCATATATTTT.

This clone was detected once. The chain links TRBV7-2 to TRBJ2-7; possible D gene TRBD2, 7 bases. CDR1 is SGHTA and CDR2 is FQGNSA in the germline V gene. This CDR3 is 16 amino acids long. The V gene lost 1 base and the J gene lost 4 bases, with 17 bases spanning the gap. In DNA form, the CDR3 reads TGTGCCAGCAGCTTAGACCTAGAGGGGGGGGTATACGAGCAGTACTTC. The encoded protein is CASSLDLEGGVYEQYF. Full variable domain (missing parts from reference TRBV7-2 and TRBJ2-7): GAGVSQSPSNKVTEKGKDVELRCDPISGHTALYWYRQSLGQGLEFLIYFQGNSAPDKSGLPSDRFSAERTGGSVSTLTIQRTQQEDSAVYLCASSLDLEGGVYEQYFGPGTRLTVT.

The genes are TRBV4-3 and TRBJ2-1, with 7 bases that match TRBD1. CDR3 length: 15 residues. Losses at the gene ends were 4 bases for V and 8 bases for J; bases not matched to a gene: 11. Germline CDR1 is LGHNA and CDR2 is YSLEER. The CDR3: CASSPSPGQAHEQFF. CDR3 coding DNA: TGCGCCAGCAGCCCCAGCCCCGGACAGGCCCATGAGCAGTTCTTC.

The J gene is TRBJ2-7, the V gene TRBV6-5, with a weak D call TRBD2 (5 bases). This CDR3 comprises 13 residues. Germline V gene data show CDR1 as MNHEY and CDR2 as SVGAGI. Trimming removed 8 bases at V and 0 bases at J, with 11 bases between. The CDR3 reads CASGLLGSYEQYF. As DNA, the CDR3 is TGTGCCAGCGGACTTCTTGGCTCCTACGAGCAGTACTTC.

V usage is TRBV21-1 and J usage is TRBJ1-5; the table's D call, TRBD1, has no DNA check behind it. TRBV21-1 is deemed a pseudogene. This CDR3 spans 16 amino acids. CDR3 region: CASSKERGRGSQPQHF. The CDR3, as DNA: TGTGCCAGCAGCAAAGAGAGGGGGCGAGGGAGTCAGCCCCAGCATTTT.

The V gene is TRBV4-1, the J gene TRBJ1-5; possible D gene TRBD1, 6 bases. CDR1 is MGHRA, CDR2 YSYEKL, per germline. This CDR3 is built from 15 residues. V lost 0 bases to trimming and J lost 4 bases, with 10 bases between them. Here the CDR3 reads CASSQDGTLNQPQHF. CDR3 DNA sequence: TGCGCCAGCAGCCAAGATGGGACACTAAATCAGCCCCAGCATTTT.

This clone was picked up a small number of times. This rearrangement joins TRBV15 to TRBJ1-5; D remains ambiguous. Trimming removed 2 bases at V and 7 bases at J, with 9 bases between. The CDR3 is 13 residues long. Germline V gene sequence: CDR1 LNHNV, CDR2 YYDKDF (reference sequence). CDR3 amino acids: CATSRKADQPQHF. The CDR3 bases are TGTGCCACCAGCAGAAAAGCGGACCAGCCCCAGCATTTT.